The 20 T cell receptor beta chains below all came from one sample that was sequenced in a study of OX40 agonist ivuxolimab in advanced cancers. Profiling relied on immunoSEQ multiplex PCR, and the TCRdb table lists in-frame clones only, not all of them. The sample gives some 99,000 clones, around 94% of which show up once; approximately 0.18% is in the top ten. The source material was CD4+ or CD8+ T cells sorted from blood, sampled in a trial of the OX40 agonist ivuxolimab. All receptors derive from an adult with an advanced solid tumor such as melanoma, head and neck, liver or kidney cancer.

This clone has just one count. The chain couples TRBV5-1 to TRBJ1-3; the match to TRBD1 covers 7 bases. The germline V gene encodes CDR1 SGHRS and CDR2 YFSETQ. CDR3 length equals 14 residues. J lost 4 bases, V lost 5 bases, and 6 bases had no gene match. CDR3 loop: CASREGTVGNTIYF. The CDR3 DNA sequence: TGCGCCAGCAGGGAAGGGACAGTGGGAAACACCATATATTTT. The complete variable domain, with remaining parts taken from reference TRBV5-1 and TRBJ1-3, reads KAGVTQTPRYLIKTRGQQVTLSCSPISGHRSVSWYQQTPGQGLQFLFEYFSETQRNKGNFPGRFSGRQFSNSRSEMNVSTLELGDSALYLCASREGTVGNTIYFGEGSWLTVV.

The chain joins TRBV6-5 to TRBJ1-5, with 7 nucleotides matching TRBD1. CDR3 size: 15 residues. Germline V gene sequence: CDR1 MNHEY, CDR2 SVGAGI. V dropped 6 bases and J dropped 2; count of bases not matched to a gene: 7. CDR3 coding DNA: TGTGCCAGCAGGCGTGGGCAGGGGGGCAATCAGCCCCAGCATTTT. Translation gives CASRRGQGGNQPQHF.

This chain connects TRBV9 to TRBJ2-3, with a possible D match to TRBD1 (6 bases). CDR3 length equals 15 residues. Germline CDR1 SGDLS, CDR2 YYNGEE. Deletions cut 4 bases from V and 0 bases from J, with 12 bases between. The CDR3, as DNA: TGTGCCAGCAGCATCGCAGGGGTCAGCACAGATACGCAGTATTTT. Amino acids: CASSIAGVSTDTQYF.

The chain carries TRBV30 and TRBJ2-2; D tentatively fits TRBD1 or TRBD2 (5 bases each). Germline V gene sequence: CDR1 GTSNPN, CDR2 SVGIG (reference sequence). The CDR3 totals 15 residues. V was clipped by 4 bases and J by 0 bases, with 12 bases between them. In nucleotides, the CDR3 is TGTGCCTGGAACCCGGGACCAGCGAACACCGGGGAGCTGTTTTTT. Translating it yields CAWNPGPANTGELFF.

The J gene is TRBJ1-2, the V gene TRBV27; 9 nucleotides line up with TRBD1. Germline lookup yields CDR1 MNHEY and CDR2 SMNVEV (reference sequence). V was clipped by 6 bases and J by 4 bases; unmatched bases: 6. The CDR3 consists of 14 residues. The CDR3 DNA is TGTGCCAGCAGGCCCTTGGGACAGGGCTATGGCTACACCTTC. Its protein is CASRPLGQGYGYTF.

This rearrangement joins TRBV4-1 to TRBJ1-6; D possibly corresponds to TRBD1 (6 bases). This CDR3 has 15 amino acids. Germline lookup yields CDR1 MGHRA and CDR2 YSYEKL. The ends were cut back, 4 bases at V and 7 bases at J, with 14 bases in the middle. In nucleotides, the CDR3 is TGCGCCAGCAGCCCTTCCGGACAGCTAAATTCACCCCTCCACTTT. It translates to CASSPSGQLNSPLHF.

The J gene is TRBJ1-5, the V gene TRBV6-6; a weak D match, TRBD1 (5 bases). V was clipped by 2 bases and J by 0 bases, with 11 bases between them. The CDR3 spans 16 residues. From germline, CDR1 is MNHNY and CDR2 SVGAGI (reference sequence). CDR3 coding DNA: TGTGCCAGCAGTTACGCCCAGGGTAATAGCAATCAGCCCCAGCATTTT. Residues: CASSYAQGNSNQPQHF.

Points on this clone: Other DNA sequences in this sample translate to the same CDR3. V is TRBV30 and J is TRBJ2-2; D gene unclear. From germline, CDR1 is GTSNPN and CDR2 SVGIG (reference sequence). There are 12 residues in the CDR3. V lost 3 bases and J 1 base, leaving 3 bases between the germline ends. CDR3 residues: CAWSENTGELFF. CDR3 nucleotide sequence: TGTGCCTGGAGCGAGAACACCGGGGAGCTGTTTTTT.

J is TRBJ2-1 and V is TRBV10-3; 9 nucleotides align to TRBD1. Germline V gene lookup returns CDR1 ENHRY and CDR2 SYGVKD. The trim removed 6 bases at V and 6 bases at J, leaving 6 bases unmatched. The length of the CDR3 is 14 residues. The CDR3 spells CAIRGTGSSNEQFF. DNA of the CDR3: TGTGCCATCAGGGGGACAGGGTCGAGCAATGAGCAGTTCTTC.

The V gene is TRBV7-9, the J gene TRBJ2-7; 8 bases line up with TRBD1. CDR3 length: 13 residues. The germline CDR1 and CDR2 sequences are SEHNR and FQNEAQ (reference sequence). The junction had 6 bases not matched to a gene; V was cut back by 4 bases and J by 7 bases. The CDR3 here is CASSSDRAGEQYF. CDR3 in DNA: TGTGCCAGCAGCTCGGACAGGGCGGGAGAGCAGTACTTC.

The CDR3 DNA reads as TGTGCCATCAGACTAGGCCAAACCGGGGAGCTGTTTTTT. Encoded protein: CAIRLGQTGELFF. The chain joins TRBV10-3 to TRBJ2-2; D is possibly TRBD2 (5 bases). CDR3 size: 13 residues. The V end was cut by 6 bases, the J end by 5 bases, with 10 bases between. CDR1 and CDR2 (germline): ENHRY, SYGVKD.

This chain uses TRBV5-6 with TRBJ1-1, with D uncertain. The V gene's germline CDR1 is SGHDT and CDR2 YYEEEE. CDR3 size: 14 residues. The V end was cut by 0 bases, the J end by 1 base, with 7 bases between. The CDR3: CASSLVLENTEAFF. As DNA, the CDR3 is TGTGCCAGCAGCTTGGTGTTAGAGAACACTGAAGCTTTCTTT.

CDR3: CASSPRQGARNQPQHF. CDR3 in DNA: TGTGCCAGCAGTCCCCGACAGGGGGCGCGCAATCAGCCCCAGCATTTT. This chain links TRBV27 with TRBJ1-5; the match to TRBD1 covers 10 bases. This CDR3 is built from 16 residues. CDR1 and CDR2 (germline): MNHEY, SMNVEV (reference sequence). Trimming cost V 5 bases and J 2 bases; bases outside gene matches: 6.

The chain uses TRBV18 and TRBJ2-3; D gene uncertain. Between the trimmed V and J ends, which lost 2 bases and 5 bases, there was a span of 11 bases. From germline, CDR1 is KGHSH and CDR2 LQKENI. There are 14 residues in the CDR3. CDR3 nucleotides: TGTGCCAGCTCACCAAGTCTAAGGGTAGATACGCAGTATTTT. Protein product: CASSPSLRVDTQYF.

This clone was observed a single time. The chain has TRBV9 and TRBJ2-1; D is uncertain. V was cut by 0 bases and J by 5 bases, with 6 bases left in between. This CDR3 is built from 13 residues. Germline CDR1 reads SGDLS; CDR2 reads YYNGEE. CDR3 sequence reads: CASSVGVDNEQFF. CDR3 in DNA: TGTGCCAGCAGCGTAGGGGTTGACAATGAGCAGTTCTTC. Full variable domain (missing parts from reference TRBV9 and TRBJ2-1): DSGVTQTPKHLITATGQRVTLRCSPRSGDLSVYWYQQSLDQGLQFLIQYYNGEERAKGNILERFSAQQFPDLHSELNLSSLELGDSALYFCASSVGVDNEQFFGPGTRLTVL.

A single count supports this clone. This chain uses TRBV28 with TRBJ1-6; TRBD1 agrees at 7 bases. Germline-derived CDR1 and CDR2 are MDHEN and SYDVKM. The trim removed 4 bases at V and 6 bases at J, leaving 6 bases unmatched. The CDR3 spans 15 residues. The CDR3 DNA sequence: TGTGCCAGCAGTTCCCACAGGGGTATTAATTCACCCCTCCACTTT. Its translation: CASSSHRGINSPLHF.

CDR3 in amino acids: CATSREGPAGEQYF. CDR3 nucleotide sequence: TGTGCCACCAGCAGAGAGGGCCCGGCGGGGGAGCAGTACTTC. This chain joins TRBV15 and TRBJ2-7; TRBD2 might be the D (6 bases). CDR3 length equals 14 residues. Trimming took 0 bases from V and 7 from J, leaving 13 bases between them. The germline gives CDR1 LNHNV, CDR2 YYDKDF (reference sequence).

V gene TRBV10-3 combines with J gene TRBJ1-5; D gene uncertain. The ends were cut back, 6 bases at V and 1 base at J, with 13 bases in the middle. Germline V gene sequence: CDR1 ENHRY, CDR2 SYGVKD. The CDR3 runs to 15 residues. The CDR3 sequence is CAISPSGGSNQPQHF. CDR3 DNA sequence: TGTGCCATCAGCCCCTCGGGAGGCAGCAATCAGCCCCAGCATTTT.

J is TRBJ1-2 and V is TRBV7-9; D is unresolved. From germline, CDR1 is SEHNR and CDR2 FQNEAQ (reference sequence). Deletions cut 2 bases from V and 9 bases from J, with 10 bases between. The length of the CDR3 is 12 residues. The CDR3 DNA reads TGTGCCAGCAGCTTACAGGAAGCCAGCTACACCTTC. Amino acid sequence: CASSLQEASYTF.

The V gene is TRBV7-2, the J gene TRBJ2-7; D tentatively reads TRBD1 or TRBD2 (5 bases each). Germline V gives CDR1 SGHTA, CDR2 FQGNSA. V dropped 8 bases and J dropped 1 base, with 12 bases sitting between them. The CDR3 extends over 13 amino acids. The CDR3 protein is CASQGDGSYEQYF. The CDR3, as DNA: TGTGCCAGCCAAGGGGACGGGTCCTACGAGCAGTACTTC.